These T cell receptor beta chains were read from a single sample in a study of response to subunit inactivated influenza vaccine. TCRdb recomputed calls from the RT-PCR reads with MiXCR, one row per CDR3 protein. Altogether more than 600,000 distinct CDR3 sequences are present, 15% to 20% being singletons, with the ten largest covering approximately 10%. Sequences were derived from PBMCs from blood, sampled about 5 days after vaccination. The receptors derive from a man aged 45-65 years who received an inactivated influenza vaccine. Each CDR3 is given with its conserved first and last residue. The order of the fields is clone size, J gene, V gene, D gene, CDR3 protein, CDR3 DNA. The D gene is left open where the match is weak. Size is omitted from some rows. Given values are once, few, many or a class for expanded clones.

abundance: many; j_gene: TRBJ2-7; v_gene: TRBV20-1; d_gene: NA; CDR3aa: CSAREGTYEQYF; CDR3nt: TGCAGTGCTAGAGAGGGTACCTACGAGCAGTACTTC
abundance: NA; j_gene: TRBJ2-7; v_gene: TRBV7-2; d_gene: TRBD2; CDR3aa: CASSLVPSGRWDYEQYF; CDR3nt: TGTGCCAGCAGCTTAGTCCCCAGCGGGAGGTGGGACTACGAGCAGTACTTC
abundance: NA; j_gene: TRBJ2-1; v_gene: TRBV15; d_gene: TRBD2; CDR3aa: CATSSRRGTSFVVAYNEQFF; CDR3nt: TGTGCCACCAGCAGTAGAAGGGGGACTAGCTTCGTCGTGGCGTACAATGAGCAGTTCTTC
abundance: many; j_gene: TRBJ2-3; v_gene: TRBV5-1; d_gene: TRBD2; CDR3aa: CASSFGTSGSTDTQYF; CDR3nt: TGCGCCAGCAGCTTCGGGACTAGCGGTAGCACAGATACGCAGTATTTT
abundance: few; j_gene: TRBJ2-2; v_gene: TRBV5-1; d_gene: TRBD2; CDR3aa: CASSVSTSGGANTGELFF; CDR3nt: TGCGCCAGCAGCGTCTCGACTAGCGGGGGCGCGAACACCGGGGAGCTGTTTTTT
abundance: few; j_gene: TRBJ2-7; v_gene: TRBV7-3; d_gene: NA; CDR3aa: CASSLYAGASYEQYF; CDR3nt: TGTGCCAGCAGCTTATACGCAGGGGCATCCTACGAGCAGTACTTC
abundance: few; j_gene: TRBJ2-3; v_gene: TRBV7-9; d_gene: TRBD1; CDR3aa: CASSLRTGFSDTQYF; CDR3nt: TGTGCCAGCAGCTTAAGGACAGGATTTTCCGATACGCAGTATTTT
abundance: few; j_gene: TRBJ1-6; v_gene: TRBV5-1; d_gene: TRBD1; CDR3aa: CASSTLQGQGSSPLHF; CDR3nt: TGCGCCAGCAGCACGCTACAGGGGCAGGGGAGTTCACCCCTCCACTTT
abundance: many; j_gene: TRBJ2-1; v_gene: TRBV5-5; d_gene: TRBD2; CDR3aa: CASSLPKLAGDVEQFF; CDR3nt: TGTGCCAGCAGCTTGCCTAAACTAGCGGGAGATGTTGAGCAGTTCTTC
abundance: NA; j_gene: TRBJ2-1; v_gene: TRBV7-2; d_gene: NA; CDR3aa: CASSLVSGLQEQFF; CDR3nt: TGTGCCAGCAGCTTAGTTTCGGGGTTACAGGAGCAGTTCTTC
abundance: few; j_gene: TRBJ2-7; v_gene: TRBV5-8; d_gene: NA; CDR3aa: CASSRPVGGNWYEQYF; CDR3nt: TGTGCCAGCAGCCGGCCCGTTGGGGGGAACTGGTACGAGCAGTACTTC
abundance: NA; j_gene: TRBJ2-2; v_gene: TRBV24-1; d_gene: NA; CDR3aa: CATSDTKDNTGELFF; CDR3nt: TGTGCCACCAGTGATACTAAGGATAACACCGGGGAGCTGTTTTTT
abundance: NA; j_gene: TRBJ2-5; v_gene: TRBV20-1; d_gene: NA; CDR3aa: CSATPSGETQYF; CDR3nt: TGCAGTGCTACCCCGTCGGGAGAGACCCAGTACTTC
abundance: NA; j_gene: TRBJ2-6; v_gene: TRBV10-3; d_gene: NA; CDR3aa: CAISELGVGAGANVLTF; CDR3nt: TGTGCCATCAGTGAGTTGGGCGTGGGGGCTGGGGCCAACGTCCTGACTTTC
abundance: NA; j_gene: TRBJ2-2; v_gene: TRBV6-1; d_gene: TRBD1; CDR3aa: CASTKGDRRTGELFF; CDR3nt: TGTGCCAGCACCAAGGGGGACAGACGCACCGGGGAGCTGTTTTTT
abundance: NA; j_gene: TRBJ2-5; v_gene: TRBV6-5; d_gene: TRBD1; CDR3aa: CASIYRDRVGETQYF; CDR3nt: TGTGCCAGCATTTACCGGGACAGGGTAGGAGAGACCCAGTACTTC
abundance: few; j_gene: TRBJ2-3; v_gene: TRBV20-1; d_gene: TRBD1; CDR3aa: CSASEPGQGVTDTQYF; CDR3nt: TGCAGTGCTTCGGAACCGGGACAGGGTGTGACAGATACGCAGTATTTT
abundance: few; j_gene: TRBJ2-1; v_gene: TRBV20-1; d_gene: NA; CDR3aa: CSARANAYEQFF; CDR3nt: TGCAGTGCCAGGGCTAATGCCTATGAGCAGTTCTTC
abundance: NA; j_gene: TRBJ2-7; v_gene: TRBV7-2; d_gene: TRBD2; CDR3aa: CASSPLGGGRSTYEQYF; CDR3nt: TGTGCCAGCAGCCCCCTCGGCGGGGGACGTTCAACCTACGAGCAGTACTTC
abundance: many; j_gene: TRBJ2-1; v_gene: TRBV7-2; d_gene: TRBD1; CDR3aa: CASSLDRGQQFF; CDR3nt: TGTGCCAGCAGCCTCGACAGGGGCCAGCAGTTCTTC
abundance: NA; j_gene: TRBJ1-3; v_gene: TRBV3-1; d_gene: NA; CDR3aa: CASSPTRFSGNTTYF; CDR3nt: TGTGCCAGCAGCCCGACCCGCTTCTCTGGAAACACCACATATTTT
abundance: many; j_gene: TRBJ2-2; v_gene: TRBV12-3/TRBV12-4; d_gene: TRBD2; CDR3aa: CASSPSGGNTGELFF; CDR3nt: TGTGCCAGCAGTCCTAGCGGGGGAAACACCGGGGAGCTGTTTTTT
abundance: NA; j_gene: TRBJ1-4; v_gene: TRBV4-3; d_gene: TRBD1; CDR3aa: CASSPRDRGEHNEKLFF; CDR3nt: TGCGCCAGCAGCCCCAGAGACAGGGGAGAACATAATGAAAAACTGTTTTTT
abundance: many; j_gene: TRBJ2-7; v_gene: TRBV29-1; d_gene: NA; CDR3aa: CSVQGRRYEQYF; CDR3nt: TGCAGCGTGCAGGGGAGGCGCTACGAGCAGTACTTC
abundance: NA; j_gene: TRBJ2-2; v_gene: TRBV12-3/TRBV12-4; d_gene: NA; CDR3aa: CASTNVAFTGELFF; CDR3nt: TGTGCCAGCACCAACGTGGCTTTCACCGGGGAGCTGTTTTTT
abundance: NA; j_gene: TRBJ2-2; v_gene: TRBV12-3/TRBV12-4; d_gene: NA; CDR3aa: CASRAFTGELFF; CDR3nt: TGTGCCAGCAGGGCCTTCACCGGGGAGCTGTTTTTT
abundance: NA; j_gene: TRBJ2-7; v_gene: TRBV27; d_gene: NA; CDR3aa: CASSLQRPPYEQYF; CDR3nt: TGTGCCAGCAGTTTGCAGCGCCCGCCCTACGAGCAGTACTTC
abundance: few; j_gene: TRBJ1-6; v_gene: TRBV20-1; d_gene: TRBD1; CDR3aa: CSASRGQAINSPLHF; CDR3nt: TGCAGTGCTAGCCGTGGACAGGCGATTAATTCACCCCTCCACTTT
abundance: NA; j_gene: TRBJ2-7; v_gene: TRBV6-2/TRBV6-3; d_gene: TRBD1; CDR3aa: CASSYPRPTGANEQYF; CDR3nt: TGTGCCAGCAGTTACCCGAGACCGACAGGGGCCAACGAGCAGTACTTC
abundance: few; j_gene: TRBJ1-5; v_gene: TRBV20-1; d_gene: NA; CDR3aa: CSASPPRGRNQPQHF; CDR3nt: TGCAGTGCTAGTCCACCCAGGGGCCGCAATCAGCCCCAGCATTTT
abundance: many; j_gene: TRBJ1-1; v_gene: TRBV7-2; d_gene: NA; CDR3aa: CASSRSTFNTEAFF; CDR3nt: TGTGCCAGCAGCCGTTCGACTTTCAACACTGAAGCTTTCTTT
abundance: NA; j_gene: TRBJ1-1; v_gene: TRBV28; d_gene: NA; CDR3aa: CASSHDSREPTEAFF; CDR3nt: TGTGCCAGCAGTCACGACAGTCGTGAACCCACTGAAGCTTTCTTT
abundance: NA; j_gene: TRBJ2-7; v_gene: TRBV6-5; d_gene: NA; CDR3aa: CASSYSTSDSGYRWEQYF; CDR3nt: TGTGCCAGCAGTTACTCTACCTCGGACAGCGGTTATCGGTGGGAGCAGTACTTC
abundance: many; j_gene: TRBJ2-3; v_gene: TRBV20-1; d_gene: TRBD2; CDR3aa: CSAGWGGADTQYF; CDR3nt: TGCAGTGCCGGGTGGGGGGGGGCAGATACGCAGTATTTT
abundance: NA; j_gene: TRBJ2-1; v_gene: TRBV12-3/TRBV12-4; d_gene: NA; CDR3aa: CASSPTGIAQFF; CDR3nt: TGTGCCAGCAGCCCCACAGGGATAGCGCAGTTCTTC